This T cell receptor beta chain was profiled in a study of T cells in Graves' hyperthyroidism and ophthalmopathy. Study at large: Specimen type is peripheral blood, collected at initial diagnosis prior to any treatment.

Looked up from germline, CDR1 is SGHTA and CDR2 is FQGNSA. CDR3 size: 15 residues. The V end was cut by 5 bases, the J end by 10 bases, with 20 bases between. From RNA transcripts, TCR beta CDR3 regions were amplified. The HTBI primer set was used in a first-round RT-PCR of the TCR CDR3. A single record per CDR3 protein comes from TCRdb applying MiXCR to the multiplex PCR reads. The table lists approximately 380,000 distinct CDR3 sequences, around 20% of them singletons, with over 35% in the top ten. Uncontrolled infection, other autoimmune disease, pregnancy or lactation barred patients from enrollment.

The origin of this receptor is a man aged 18 to 29 with Graves' ophthalmopathy. The sample taken for sequencing was blood. The chain is built from TRBV7-2 and TRBJ1-4; D is perhaps TRBD1 (6 bases). Written as DNA, the CDR3 is TGTGCCAGCAGCATGGACTACAGGGAGGGTGGAAAACTGTTTTTT. Encoded protein: CASSMDYREGGKLFF.